This TCR beta chain was profiled in a study of early T cells in non-severe SARS-CoV-2 infection. The overall study: The study sequenced bulk RNA from unsorted whole blood, with chains unpaired. Study results and caveats: VDJdb-based matching was biased toward anti-spike CD8 responses and missed private and CD4 specificities.

This clonotype has just a few counts. Its cognate antigen is unknown. This CDR3 has 14 residues. J gave up 3 bases and V 7 bases, and 6 bases lay outside the gene matches. Germline values: CDR1 SQVTM, CDR2 ANQGSEA. In the library, individual cDNA molecules carried attached unique molecular identifiers. One entry per CDR3 protein results from TCRdb running MiXCR on the 5' RACE reads. Of tens of thousands of distinct CDR3 sequences in the sample, around 4.6% were seen once. This TCR came from an adult who was a healthcare worker with PCR-confirmed SARS-CoV-2 infection or an uninfected control (not recorded which). This chain uses TRBV29-1 with TRBJ2-3; TRBD2 matches at 11 bases. The sequenced sample consisted of whole blood. The CDR3 spells CSAEGLAATDTQYF. CDR3 sequence (DNA): TGCAGCGCCGAGGGACTAGCGGCGACAGATACGCAGTATTTT.